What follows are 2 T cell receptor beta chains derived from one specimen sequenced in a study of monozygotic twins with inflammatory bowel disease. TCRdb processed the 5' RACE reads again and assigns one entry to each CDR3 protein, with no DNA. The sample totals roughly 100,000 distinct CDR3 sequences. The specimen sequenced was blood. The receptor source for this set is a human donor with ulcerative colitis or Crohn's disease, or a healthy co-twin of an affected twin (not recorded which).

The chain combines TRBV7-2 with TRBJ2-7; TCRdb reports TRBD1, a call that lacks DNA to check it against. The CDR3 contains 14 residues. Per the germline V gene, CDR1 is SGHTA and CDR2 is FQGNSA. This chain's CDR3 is CASRPPQGALLEYF.

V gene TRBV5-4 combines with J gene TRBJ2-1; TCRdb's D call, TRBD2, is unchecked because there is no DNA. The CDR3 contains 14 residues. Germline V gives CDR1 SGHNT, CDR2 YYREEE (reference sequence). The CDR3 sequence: CASSYPEGKITQFF.